The clone carrying this T cell receptor (beta chain) was counted only a few times. What it recognizes is unknown. One entry per CDR3 protein, called by TCRdb with MiXCR from the reads. The sample holds over 250,000 distinct CDR3 sequences, 20% to 25% seen once. The data were obtained in a study of T cell repertoires in cytomegalovirus infection. For the study at large: Recently identified HLA-C-restricted CMV epitopes and well-studied HLA-B-restricted CMV epitopes were used by the study. Public TCR beta signature analysis indicated the presence of both CMV infection and matching HLA type.

Study conclusions and caveats: The response measured ex vivo was dominated by TCR beta clonotypes (HLA-C-restricted and CMV-specific). CMV carriers with the relevant HLA were identified by cumulative public TCR beta family frequency.

Germline CDR1 LNHNV, CDR2 YYDKDF (reference sequence). The V and J ends lost 3 bases and 3 bases respectively, with 14 bases between them. The CDR3 totals 15 residues. The TCR originated in a human donor in good health (CMV status not recorded). Some clones in this sample may be carry-over from other donors' samples. This chain joins TRBV15 and TRBJ2-5; D remains ambiguous. The specimen comprised cultured PBMCs, sampled from culture after CMV antigen stimulation. The CDR3 protein is CATSRSLESEETQYF. For the CDR3, the DNA is TGTGCCACCAGCAGGTCCTTGGAGAGTGAAGAGACCCAGTACTTC.